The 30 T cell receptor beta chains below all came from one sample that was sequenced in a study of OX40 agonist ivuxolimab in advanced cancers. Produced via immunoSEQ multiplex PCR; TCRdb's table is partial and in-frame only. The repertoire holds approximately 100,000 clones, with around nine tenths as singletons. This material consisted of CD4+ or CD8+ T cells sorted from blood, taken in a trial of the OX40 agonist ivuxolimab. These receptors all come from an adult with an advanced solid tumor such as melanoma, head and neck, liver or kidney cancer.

Written as DNA, the CDR3 is TGTGCCAGTAGTATGGGGGAGCAGAGGTATCAGCCCCAGCATTTT. Translating it yields CASSMGEQRYQPQHF. This chain connects TRBV19 to TRBJ1-5; D might be TRBD1 (5 bases). The CDR3 has 15 residues. Germline loops: CDR1 LNHDA, CDR2 SQIVND (reference sequence). The V end lost 3 bases, the J end lost 5 bases, and 14 bases lay between the germline ends.

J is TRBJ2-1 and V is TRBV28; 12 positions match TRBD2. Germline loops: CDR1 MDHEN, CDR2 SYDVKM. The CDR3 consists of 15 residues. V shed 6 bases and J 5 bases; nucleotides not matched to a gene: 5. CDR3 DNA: TGTGCCAGCAGAGATGGGACTAGCGGGCACAATGAGCAGTTCTTC. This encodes CASRDGTSGHNEQFF.

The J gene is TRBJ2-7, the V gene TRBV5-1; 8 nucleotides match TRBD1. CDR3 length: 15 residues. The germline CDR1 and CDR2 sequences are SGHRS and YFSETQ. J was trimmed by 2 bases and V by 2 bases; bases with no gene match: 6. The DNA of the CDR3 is TGCGCCAGCAGCTTTGGAGGACAGGGAACCTACGAGCAGTACTTC. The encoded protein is CASSFGGQGTYEQYF. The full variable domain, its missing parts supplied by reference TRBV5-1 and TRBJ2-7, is KAGVTQTPRYLIKTRGQQVTLSCSPISGHRSVSWYQQTPGQGLQFLFEYFSETQRNKGNFPGRFSGRQFSNSRSEMNVSTLELGDSALYLCASSFGGQGTYEQYFGPGTRLTVT.

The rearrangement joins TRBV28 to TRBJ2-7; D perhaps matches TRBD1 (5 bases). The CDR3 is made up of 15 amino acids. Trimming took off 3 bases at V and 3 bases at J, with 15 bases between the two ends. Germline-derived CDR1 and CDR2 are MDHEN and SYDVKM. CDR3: CASSLGPPLSYEQYF. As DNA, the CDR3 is TGTGCCAGCAGTTTGGGGCCACCCCTCAGCTACGAGCAGTACTTC.

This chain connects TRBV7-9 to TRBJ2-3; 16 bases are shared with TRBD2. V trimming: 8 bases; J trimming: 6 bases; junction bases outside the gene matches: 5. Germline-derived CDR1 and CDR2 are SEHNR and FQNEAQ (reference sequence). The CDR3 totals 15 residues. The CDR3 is CASGGLAGGSDTQYF. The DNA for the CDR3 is TGTGCCAGCGGGGGACTAGCGGGAGGGTCGGATACGCAGTATTTT.

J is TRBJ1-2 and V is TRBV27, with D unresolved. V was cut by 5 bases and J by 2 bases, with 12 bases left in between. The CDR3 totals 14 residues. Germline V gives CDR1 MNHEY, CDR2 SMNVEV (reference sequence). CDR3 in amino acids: CASSTTNGNYGYTF. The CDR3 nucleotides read TGTGCCAGCAGTACAACAAATGGAAACTATGGCTACACCTTC.

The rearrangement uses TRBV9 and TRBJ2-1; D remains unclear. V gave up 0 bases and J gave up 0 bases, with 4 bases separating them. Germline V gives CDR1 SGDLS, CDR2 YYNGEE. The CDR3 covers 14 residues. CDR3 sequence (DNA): TGTGCCAGCAGCGTAGGGGGCTCCTACAATGAGCAGTTCTTC. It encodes CASSVGGSYNEQFF.

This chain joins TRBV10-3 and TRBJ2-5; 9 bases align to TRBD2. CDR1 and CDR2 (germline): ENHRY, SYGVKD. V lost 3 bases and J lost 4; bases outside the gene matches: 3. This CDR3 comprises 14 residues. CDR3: CAISDGGRVETQYF. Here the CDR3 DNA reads TGTGCCATCAGTGACGGCGGGAGGGTAGAGACCCAGTACTTC.

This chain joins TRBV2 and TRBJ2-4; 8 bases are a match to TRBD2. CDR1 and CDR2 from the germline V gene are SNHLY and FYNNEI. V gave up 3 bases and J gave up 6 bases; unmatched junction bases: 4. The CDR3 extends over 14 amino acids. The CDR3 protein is CASSEGGRRNIQYF. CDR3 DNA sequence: TGTGCCAGCAGTGAGGGCGGGAGGCGAAACATTCAGTACTTC.

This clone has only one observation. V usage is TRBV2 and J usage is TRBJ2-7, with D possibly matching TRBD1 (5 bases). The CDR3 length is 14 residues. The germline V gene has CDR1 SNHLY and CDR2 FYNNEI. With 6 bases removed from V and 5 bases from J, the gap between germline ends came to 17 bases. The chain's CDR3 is CASRQTDINHEQYF. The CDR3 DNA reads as TGTGCCAGCAGACAGACAGACATTAATCACGAGCAGTACTTC.

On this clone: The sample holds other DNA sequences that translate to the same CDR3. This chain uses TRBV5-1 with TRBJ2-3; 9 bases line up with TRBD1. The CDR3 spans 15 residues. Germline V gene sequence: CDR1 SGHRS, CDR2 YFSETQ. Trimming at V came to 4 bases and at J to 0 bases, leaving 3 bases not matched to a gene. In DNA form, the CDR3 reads TGCGCCAGCAGCCTCGGACAGGGGAGCACAGATACGCAGTATTTT. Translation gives CASSLGQGSTDTQYF.

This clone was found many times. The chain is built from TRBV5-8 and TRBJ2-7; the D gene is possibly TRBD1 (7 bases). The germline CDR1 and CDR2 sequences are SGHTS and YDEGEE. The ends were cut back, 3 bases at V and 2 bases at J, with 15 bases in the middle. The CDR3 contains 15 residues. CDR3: CASSWDSGGPYEQYF. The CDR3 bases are TGTGCCAGCAGCTGGGACAGCGGAGGGCCCTACGAGCAGTACTTC.

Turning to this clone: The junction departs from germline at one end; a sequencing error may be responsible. The CDR3 nucleotides read TGCGCCAGCAGCCGGACTAGCGGGGCTACAGATACGCAGTATTTT. Its translation is CASSRTSGATDTQYF. The chain is built from TRBV7-2 and TRBJ2-3; 12 nucleotides match TRBD2. This CDR3 contains 15 residues. Germline V lookup: CDR1 SGHTA, CDR2 FQGNSA.

This CDR3 reads CSVGLRGGNTQYF. Here the CDR3 DNA reads TGCAGCGTGGGCTTGAGGGGAGGGAATACGCAGTATTTT. The chain carries TRBV29-1 and TRBJ2-3, with 7 bases aligning to TRBD2. V shed 6 bases and J 7 bases; nucleotides not matched to a gene: 10. The germline V gene encodes CDR1 SQVTM and CDR2 ANQGSEA. This CDR3 has 13 residues.

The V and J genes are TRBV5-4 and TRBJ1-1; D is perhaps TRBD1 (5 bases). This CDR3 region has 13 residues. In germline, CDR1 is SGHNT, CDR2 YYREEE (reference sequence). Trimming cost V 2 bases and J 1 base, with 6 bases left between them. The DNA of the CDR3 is TGTGCCAGCAGCTTTGACAGGAACACTGAAGCTTTCTTT. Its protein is CASSFDRNTEAFF.

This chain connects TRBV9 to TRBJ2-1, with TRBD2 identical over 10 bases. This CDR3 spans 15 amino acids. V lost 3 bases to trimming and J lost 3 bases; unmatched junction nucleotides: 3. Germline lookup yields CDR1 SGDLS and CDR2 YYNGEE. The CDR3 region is CASSEGLAYYNEQFF. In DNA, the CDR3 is TGTGCCAGCAGCGAGGGACTAGCGTACTACAATGAGCAGTTCTTC.

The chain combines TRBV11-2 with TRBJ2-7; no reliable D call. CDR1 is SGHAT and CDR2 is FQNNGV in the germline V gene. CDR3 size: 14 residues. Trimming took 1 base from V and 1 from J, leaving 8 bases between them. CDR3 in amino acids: CASSLGLGSYEQYF. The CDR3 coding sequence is TGTGCCAGCAGCTTAGGACTCGGGTCCTACGAGCAGTACTTC.

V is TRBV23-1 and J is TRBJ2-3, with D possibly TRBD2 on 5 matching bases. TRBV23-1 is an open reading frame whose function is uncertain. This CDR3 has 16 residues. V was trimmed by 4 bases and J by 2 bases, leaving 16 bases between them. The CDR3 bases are TGCGCCAGCAGTCCCGGGATAGCCGAACACACAGATACGCAGTATTTT. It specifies CASSPGIAEHTDTQYF.

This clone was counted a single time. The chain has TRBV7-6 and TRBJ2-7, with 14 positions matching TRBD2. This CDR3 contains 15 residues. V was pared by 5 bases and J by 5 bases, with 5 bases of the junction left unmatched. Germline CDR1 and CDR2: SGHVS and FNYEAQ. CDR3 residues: CASSLGTSGSHEQYF. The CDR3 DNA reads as TGTGCCAGCAGCCTCGGGACTAGCGGGAGCCACGAGCAGTACTTC.

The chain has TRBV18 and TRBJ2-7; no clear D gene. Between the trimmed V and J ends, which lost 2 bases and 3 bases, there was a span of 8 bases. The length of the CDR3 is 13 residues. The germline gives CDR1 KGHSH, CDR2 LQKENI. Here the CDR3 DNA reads TGTGCCAGCTCACCAGCAGGAGACTACGAGCAGTACTTC. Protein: CASSPAGDYEQYF.

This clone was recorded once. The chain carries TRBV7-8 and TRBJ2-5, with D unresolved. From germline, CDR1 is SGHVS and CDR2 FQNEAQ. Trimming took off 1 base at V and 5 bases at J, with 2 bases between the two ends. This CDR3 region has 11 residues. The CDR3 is CASSLVETQYF. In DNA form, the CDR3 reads TGTGCCAGCAGCTTAGTGGAGACCCAGTACTTC.

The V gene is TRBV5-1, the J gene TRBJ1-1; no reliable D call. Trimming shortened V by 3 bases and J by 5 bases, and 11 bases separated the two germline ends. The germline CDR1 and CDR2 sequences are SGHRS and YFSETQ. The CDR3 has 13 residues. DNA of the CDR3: TGCGCCAGCAGCTCTGGAGTCCAAACTGAAGCTTTCTTT. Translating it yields CASSSGVQTEAFF. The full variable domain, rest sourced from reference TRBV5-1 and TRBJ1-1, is KAGVTQTPRYLIKTRGQQVTLSCSPISGHRSVSWYQQTPGQGLQFLFEYFSETQRNKGNFPGRFSGRQFSNSRSEMNVSTLELGDSALYLCASSSGVQTEAFFGQGTRLTVV.

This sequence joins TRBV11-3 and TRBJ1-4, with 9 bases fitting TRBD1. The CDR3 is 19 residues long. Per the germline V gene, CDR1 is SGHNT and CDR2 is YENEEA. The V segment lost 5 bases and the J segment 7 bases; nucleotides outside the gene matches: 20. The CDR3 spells CASSHRRDREGRVGEKLFF. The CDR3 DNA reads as TGTGCCAGCAGCCATCGACGGGACAGGGAGGGAAGAGTGGGTGAAAAACTGTTTTTT. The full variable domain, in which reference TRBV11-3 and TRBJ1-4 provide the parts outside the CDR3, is EAGVVQSPRYKIIEKKQPVAFWCNPISGHNTLYWYLQNLGQGPELLIRYENEEAVDDSQLPKDRFSAERLKGVDSTLKIQPAELGDSAVYLCASSHRRDREGRVGEKLFFGSGTQLSVL.

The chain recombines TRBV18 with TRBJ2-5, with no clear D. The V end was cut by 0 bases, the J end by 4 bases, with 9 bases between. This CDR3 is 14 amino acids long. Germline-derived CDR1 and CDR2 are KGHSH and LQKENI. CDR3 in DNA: TGTGCCAGCTCACCACCGGTTGGGTTAGAGACCCAGTACTTC. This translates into CASSPPVGLETQYF. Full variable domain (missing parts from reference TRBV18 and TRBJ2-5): NAGVMQNPRHLVRRRGQEARLRCSPMKGHSHVYWYRQLPEEGLKFMVYLQKENIIDESGMPKERFSAEFPKEGPSILRIQQVVRGDSAAYFCASSPPVGLETQYFGPGTRLLVL.

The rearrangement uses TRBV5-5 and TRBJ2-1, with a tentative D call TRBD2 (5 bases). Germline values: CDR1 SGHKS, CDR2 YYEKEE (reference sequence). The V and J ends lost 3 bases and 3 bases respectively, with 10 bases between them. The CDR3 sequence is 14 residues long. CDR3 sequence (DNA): TGTGCCAGCAGCTCTCTAGCAAGCTACAATGAGCAGTTCTTC. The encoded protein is CASSSLASYNEQFF.

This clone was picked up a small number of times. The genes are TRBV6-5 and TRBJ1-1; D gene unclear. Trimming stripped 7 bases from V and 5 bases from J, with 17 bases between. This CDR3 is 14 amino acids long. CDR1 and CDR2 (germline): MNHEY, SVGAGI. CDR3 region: CASTFDRGGTEAFF. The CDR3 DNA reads TGTGCCAGCACCTTCGACCGGGGTGGGACTGAAGCTTTCTTT.

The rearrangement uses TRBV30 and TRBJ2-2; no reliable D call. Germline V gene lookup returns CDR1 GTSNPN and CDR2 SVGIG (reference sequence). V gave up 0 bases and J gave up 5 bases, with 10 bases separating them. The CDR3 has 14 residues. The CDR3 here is CAWSVGPQTGELFF. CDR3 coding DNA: TGTGCCTGGAGTGTAGGGCCCCAAACCGGGGAGCTGTTTTTT.

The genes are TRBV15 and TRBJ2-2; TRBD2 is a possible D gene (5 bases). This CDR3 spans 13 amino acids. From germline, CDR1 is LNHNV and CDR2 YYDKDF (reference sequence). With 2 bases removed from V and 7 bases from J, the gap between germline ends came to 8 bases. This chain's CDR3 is CATSRPGSGELFF. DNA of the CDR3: TGTGCCACCAGCAGACCTGGGAGCGGGGAGCTGTTTTTT.

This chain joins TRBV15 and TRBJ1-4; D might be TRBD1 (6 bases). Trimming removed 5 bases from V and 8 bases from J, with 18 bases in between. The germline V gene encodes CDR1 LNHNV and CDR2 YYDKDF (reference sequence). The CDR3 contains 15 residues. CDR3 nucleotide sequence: TGTGCCACCAGCGGGGGGCGAAGGGTAGAAGAAAAACTGTTTTTT. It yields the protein CATSGGRRVEEKLFF.

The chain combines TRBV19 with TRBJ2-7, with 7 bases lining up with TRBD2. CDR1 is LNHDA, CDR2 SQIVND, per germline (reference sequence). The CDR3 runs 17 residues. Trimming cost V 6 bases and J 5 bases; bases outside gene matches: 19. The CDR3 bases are TGTGCCAGTAGGCCTGGCGGTGGGATAGCGGGTCTAAACGAGCAGTACTTC. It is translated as CASRPGGGIAGLNEQYF. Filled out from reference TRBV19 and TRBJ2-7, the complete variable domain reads DGGITQSPKYLFRKEGQNVTLSCEQNLNHDAMYWYRQDPGQGLRLIYYSQIVNDFQKGDIAEGYSVSREKKESFPLTVTSAQKNPTAFYLCASRPGGGIAGLNEQYFGPGTRLTVT.